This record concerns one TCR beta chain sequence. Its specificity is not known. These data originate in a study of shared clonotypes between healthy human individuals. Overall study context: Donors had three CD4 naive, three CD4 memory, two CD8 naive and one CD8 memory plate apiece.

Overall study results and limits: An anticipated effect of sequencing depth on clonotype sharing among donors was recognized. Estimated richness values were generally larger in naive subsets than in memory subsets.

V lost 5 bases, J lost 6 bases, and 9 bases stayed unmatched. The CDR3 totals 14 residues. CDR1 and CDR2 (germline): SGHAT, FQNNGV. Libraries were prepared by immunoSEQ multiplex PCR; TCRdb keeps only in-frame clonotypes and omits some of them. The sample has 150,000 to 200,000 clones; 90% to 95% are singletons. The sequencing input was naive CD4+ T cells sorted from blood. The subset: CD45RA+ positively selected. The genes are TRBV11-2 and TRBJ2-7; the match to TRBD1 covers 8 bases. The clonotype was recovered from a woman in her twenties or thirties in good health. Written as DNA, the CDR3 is TGTGCCAGCAGCGCAGGGACAGGCTCAGCCGAGCAGTACTTC. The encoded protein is CASSAGTGSAEQYF.